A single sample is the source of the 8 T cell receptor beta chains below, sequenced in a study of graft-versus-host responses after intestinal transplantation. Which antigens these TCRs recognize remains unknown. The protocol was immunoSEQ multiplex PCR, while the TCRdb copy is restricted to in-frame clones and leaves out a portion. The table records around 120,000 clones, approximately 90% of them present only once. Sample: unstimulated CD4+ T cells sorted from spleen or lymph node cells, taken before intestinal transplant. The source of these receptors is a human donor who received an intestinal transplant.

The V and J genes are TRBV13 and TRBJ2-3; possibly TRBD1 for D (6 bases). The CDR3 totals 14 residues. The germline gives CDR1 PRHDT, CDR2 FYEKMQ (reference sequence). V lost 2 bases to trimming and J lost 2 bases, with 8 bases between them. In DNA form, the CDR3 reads TGTGCCAGCAGCTTAAGGGGGATCACAGATACGCAGTATTTT. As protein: CASSLRGITDTQYF.

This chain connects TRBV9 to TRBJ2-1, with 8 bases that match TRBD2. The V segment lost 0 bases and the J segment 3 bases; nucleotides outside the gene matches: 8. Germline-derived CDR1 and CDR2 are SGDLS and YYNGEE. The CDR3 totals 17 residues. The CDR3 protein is CASSVGLAGAFYNEQFF. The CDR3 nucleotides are TGTGCCAGCAGCGTAGGGCTAGCGGGCGCGTTCTACAATGAGCAGTTCTTC.

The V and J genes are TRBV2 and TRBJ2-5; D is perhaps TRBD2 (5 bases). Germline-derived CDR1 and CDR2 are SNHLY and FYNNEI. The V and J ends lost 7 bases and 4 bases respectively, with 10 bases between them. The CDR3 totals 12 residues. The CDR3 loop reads CASTGGGETQYF. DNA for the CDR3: TGTGCCAGCACTGGCGGAGGAGAGACCCAGTACTTC.

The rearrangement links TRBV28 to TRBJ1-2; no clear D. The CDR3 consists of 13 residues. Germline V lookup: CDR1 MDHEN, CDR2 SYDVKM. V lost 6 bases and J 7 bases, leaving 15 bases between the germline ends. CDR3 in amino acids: CASSWRPLGGYTF. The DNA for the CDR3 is TGTGCCAGCAGCTGGAGGCCGTTAGGTGGCTACACCTTC.

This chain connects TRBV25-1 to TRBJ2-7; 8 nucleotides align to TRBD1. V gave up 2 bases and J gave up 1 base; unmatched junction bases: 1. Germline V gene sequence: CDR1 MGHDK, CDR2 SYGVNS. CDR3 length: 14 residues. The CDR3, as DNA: TGTGCCAGCAGTGAAGGGGACAGGTCCTACGAGCAGTACTTC. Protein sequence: CASSEGDRSYEQYF.

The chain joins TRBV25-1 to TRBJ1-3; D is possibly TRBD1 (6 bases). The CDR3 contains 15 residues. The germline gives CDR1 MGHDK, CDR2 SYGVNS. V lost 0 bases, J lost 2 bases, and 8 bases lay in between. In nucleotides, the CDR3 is TGTGCCAGCAGTGAATACACAGGGACTGGAAACACCATATATTTT. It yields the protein CASSEYTGTGNTIYF.

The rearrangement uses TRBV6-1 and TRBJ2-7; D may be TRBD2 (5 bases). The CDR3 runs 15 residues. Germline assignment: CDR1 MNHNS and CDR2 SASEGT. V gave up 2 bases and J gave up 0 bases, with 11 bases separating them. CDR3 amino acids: CASSERRGLSYEQYF. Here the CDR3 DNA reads TGTGCCAGCAGTGAACGACGGGGTCTCTCCTACGAGCAGTACTTC.

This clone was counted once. The CDR3 region has the DNA TGTGCCAGCTCACCTACGACAGGGTCTAATGAAAAACTGTTTTTT. Its protein is CASSPTTGSNEKLFF. The rearrangement joins TRBV18 to TRBJ1-4; the match to TRBD1 covers 7 bases. Germline assignment: CDR1 KGHSH and CDR2 LQKENI. Trimming at V came to 3 bases and at J to 3 bases, leaving 4 bases not matched to a gene. This CDR3 is 15 amino acids long. The entire variable domain, with the rest obtained from reference TRBV18 and TRBJ1-4, is as follows: NAGVMQNPRHLVRRRGQEARLRCSPMKGHSHVYWYRQLPEEGLKFMVYLQKENIIDESGMPKERFSAEFPKEGPSILRIQQVVRGDSAAYFCASSPTTGSNEKLFFGSGTQLSVL.